The 29 T cell receptor beta chains presented below share a single source sample, sequenced in a study of PD-1 blockade in classical Hodgkin lymphoma. Profiled with immunoSEQ multiplex PCR; TCRdb holds only in-frame clones, not every one. The sample lists around 9,800 clones, around 74% seen once, with 3.5% to 5.5% in the top ten. Time point described: cycle 4 day 1 (C4D1), after 6 weeks of nivolumab. Every patient experienced relapse after autologous stem cell transplantation, and brentuximab vedotin exposure varied. The study purified CD4+ T cells from thawed PBMCs using magnetic negative selection. The input for sequencing was CD4+ T cells from blood, taken before the fourth cycle of nivolumab. These receptors all stem from a human donor with classical Hodgkin lymphoma.

This chain links TRBV7-2 with TRBJ1-6; D is undetermined. V was cut by 5 bases and J by 6 bases, with 2 bases left in between. Germline V CDR1 and CDR2: SGHTA, FQGNSA. The length of the CDR3 is 11 residues. In nucleotides, the CDR3 is TGTGCCAGCAGCAGTAATTCACCCCTCCACTTT. Translating it yields CASSSNSPLHF.

This chain connects TRBV7-2 to TRBJ2-7; D assignment may be TRBD1 or TRBD2 (6 bases each). CDR3 length: 13 residues. V was pared by 9 bases and J by 8 bases, with 20 bases between. The germline gives CDR1 SGHTA, CDR2 FQGNSA. CDR3 bases: TGTGCCAGTAGCGGAGGGGCAGGGGATAAGCAGTACTTC. Protein product: CASSGGAGDKQYF.

This clone appeared once. The chain joins TRBV6-1 to TRBJ2-3; TRBD2 matches 7 bases. The CDR3 extends over 14 amino acids. J gave up 0 bases and V 6 bases, and 3 bases lay outside the gene matches. CDR1 is MNHNS and CDR2 is SASEGT in the germline V gene. The CDR3 region has the DNA TGTGCCAGCAGGAGGACTAGTAGCACAGATACGCAGTATTTT. This encodes CASRRTSSTDTQYF.

The chain has TRBV7-9 and TRBJ1-3; D may be TRBD1 (5 bases). The CDR3 is made up of 13 amino acids. V lost 2 bases and J lost 5, with 7 bases in between. The germline gives CDR1 SEHNR, CDR2 FQNEAQ (reference sequence). In DNA form, the CDR3 reads TGTGCCAGCAGCTTATCAGGGAGAAACACCATATATTTT. It specifies CASSLSGRNTIYF.

Written as DNA, the CDR3 is TGTGCCAGCAGCGGAGTACTGCGGTTTAGCACAGATACGCAGTATTTT. It codes for CASSGVLRFSTDTQYF. The chain is built from TRBV14 and TRBJ2-3; D is unclear. The germline V gene has CDR1 SGHDN and CDR2 FVKESK. V lost 5 bases and J 0 bases, leaving 15 bases between the germline ends. This CDR3 contains 16 residues.

The chain combines TRBV7-2 with TRBJ2-3, with D possibly TRBD1 on 6 matching bases. This CDR3 has 13 residues. V was cut by 8 bases and J by 3 bases, with 12 bases left in between. CDR1 and CDR2 (germline): SGHTA, FQGNSA. The CDR3 sequence is CASGTGWTDTQYF. CDR3 DNA: TGTGCCAGCGGTACAGGGTGGACAGATACGCAGTATTTT.

The chain is built from TRBV5-6 and TRBJ2-1; D gene ambiguous. This CDR3 is 16 amino acids long. CDR1 is SGHDT and CDR2 is YYEEEE in the germline V gene. Trimming shortened V by 2 bases and J by 1 base, and 13 bases separated the two germline ends. The CDR3 nucleotides read TGTGCCAGCAGCTTCGAAAAGGGTCTTTCCTACAATGAGCAGTTCTTC. This gives the protein CASSFEKGLSYNEQFF.

This sequence joins TRBV5-1 and TRBJ1-4, with a tentative D call TRBD1 (5 bases). This CDR3 is 16 amino acids long. Trimming removed 4 bases from V and 4 bases from J, with 17 bases in between. Germline V gene data show CDR1 as SGHRS and CDR2 as YFSETQ. The CDR3 sequence: CASSAGLTRSNEKLFF. The DNA for the CDR3 is TGCGCCAGCAGCGCGGGACTGACCCGGAGTAATGAAAAACTGTTTTTT.

This chain links TRBV9 with TRBJ1-4; D is undetermined. The V gene lost 3 bases and the J gene lost 3 bases, with 9 bases spanning the gap. The CDR3 runs 14 residues. CDR1 SGDLS and CDR2 YYNGEE come from the germline V gene. The CDR3 spells CASSAGSSNEKLFF. CDR3 nucleotide sequence: TGTGCCAGCAGCGCCGGGTCCTCTAATGAAAAACTGTTTTTT.

The J gene is TRBJ1-2, the V gene TRBV4-3; maybe TRBD1 (6 bases). CDR3 length: 15 amino acids. Germline-derived CDR1 and CDR2 are LGHNA and YSLEER. Trimming removed 1 base at V and 8 bases at J, with 17 bases between. CDR3 region: CASSQAGQTAWGYTF. Here the CDR3 DNA reads TGCGCCAGCAGCCAAGCTGGACAGACCGCATGGGGCTACACCTTC.

This chain connects TRBV5-1 to TRBJ2-3; D might be TRBD1 (5 bases). In germline, CDR1 is SGHRS, CDR2 YFSETQ. V lost 5 bases, J lost 5 bases, and 15 bases lay in between. The CDR3 loop spans 14 amino acids. DNA for the CDR3: TGCGCCAGCAGTGACCCGAGTAGGGGAGATACGCAGTATTTT. Translation: CASSDPSRGDTQYF.

The genes are TRBV7-9 and TRBJ2-5, with D possibly matching TRBD2 (6 bases). The CDR3 sequence is 13 residues long. V was trimmed by 7 bases and J by 4 bases, leaving 13 bases between them. Germline V CDR1 and CDR2: SEHNR, FQNEAQ (reference sequence). This chain's CDR3 is CASTLGGPETQYF. The DNA for the CDR3 is TGTGCCAGCACCCTGGGGGGTCCAGAGACCCAGTACTTC.

DNA of the CDR3: TGTGCCAGCAGTCCTACCGGGACAGTCACCGGAAACACCATATATTTT. Amino acids: CASSPTGTVTGNTIYF. The chain recombines TRBV28 with TRBJ1-3; 7 bases align to TRBD1. The CDR3 sequence is 16 residues long. CDR1 and CDR2 (germline): MDHEN, SYDVKM. Germline trimming cut 5 bases from V and 4 bases from J; bases unmatched to any gene: 11.

The J gene is TRBJ2-3, the V gene TRBV7-2, with D hard to call. Deletions cut 1 base from V and 5 bases from J, with 7 bases between. The CDR3 spans 13 residues. Looked up from germline, CDR1 is SGHTA and CDR2 is FQGNSA. The CDR3 DNA reads as TGTGCCAGCAGCTTAGTACACTTAGATACGCAGTATTTT. This translates into CASSLVHLDTQYF. Full variable domain (missing parts from reference TRBV7-2 and TRBJ2-3): GAGVSQSPSNKVTEKGKDVELRCDPISGHTALYWYRQSLGQGLEFLIYFQGNSAPDKSGLPSDRFSAERTGGSVSTLTIQRTQQEDSAVYLCASSLVHLDTQYFGPGTRLTVL.

The rearrangement joins TRBV2 to TRBJ1-2; D not resolved. CDR1 is SNHLY and CDR2 is FYNNEI in the germline V gene. V lost 5 bases and J lost 7, with 17 bases in between. CDR3 length equals 14 residues. The CDR3 loop is CASSRVGRAAGYTF. DNA of the CDR3: TGTGCCAGCAGTCGGGTTGGCCGGGCGGCTGGCTACACCTTC.

The genes are TRBV4-1 and TRBJ2-1, with 14 bases matching TRBD2. In germline, CDR1 is MGHRA, CDR2 YSYEKL. The CDR3 has 16 residues. V was clipped by 7 bases and J by 8 bases; unmatched bases: 10. The chain's CDR3 is CASTHAGTSGGDEQFF. The CDR3 bases are TGCGCCAGCACCCATGCCGGGACTAGCGGGGGCGATGAGCAGTTCTTC.

The gene calls are TRBV5-1 and TRBJ2-3; D is undetermined. CDR1 is SGHRS and CDR2 is YFSETQ in the germline V gene. The V gene lost 5 bases and the J gene lost 3 bases, with 13 bases spanning the gap. The CDR3 has 14 amino acids. The CDR3 loop reads CASRGVVNTDTQYF. DNA of the CDR3: TGCGCCAGCAGAGGTGTGGTTAATACAGATACGCAGTATTTT.

V is TRBV7-2 and J is TRBJ1-6, with 8 bases lining up with TRBD1. Germline assignment: CDR1 SGHTA and CDR2 FQGNSA. This CDR3 is 15 amino acids long. Germline trimming cut 5 bases from V and 13 bases from J; bases unmatched to any gene: 13. CDR3 bases: TGTGCCAGCAGCCCAACCGGACAGGGACTAACTCCCCTCCACTTT. Its translation is CASSPTGQGLTPLHF.

The chain links TRBV5-1 to TRBJ1-1; D is possibly TRBD1 (6 bases). Germline lookup yields CDR1 SGHRS and CDR2 YFSETQ. This CDR3 comprises 14 residues. V dropped 4 bases and J dropped 1 base, with 11 bases sitting between them. In DNA form, the CDR3 reads TGCGCCAGCAGCCCAATGACAGGGAACACTGAAGCTTTCTTT. This encodes CASSPMTGNTEAFF.

The rearrangement uses TRBV23-1 and TRBJ2-5; TRBD2 agrees at 15 bases. TRBV23-1 is an ORF, and what it does is uncertain. This CDR3 contains 16 residues. V dropped 11 bases and J dropped 2; count of bases not matched to a gene: 9. The CDR3 region is CADGLAGGPGQETQYF. The CDR3 DNA reads as TGCGCCGACGGACTAGCGGGGGGGCCGGGACAAGAGACCCAGTACTTC.

This clone was detected once. The chain recombines TRBV11-2 with TRBJ1-6; 8 positions match TRBD1. V dropped 1 base and J dropped 3; count of bases not matched to a gene: 2. Germline-derived CDR1 and CDR2 are SGHAT and FQNNGV. The CDR3 is made up of 16 amino acids. Here the CDR3 reads CASSLGQGFYNSPLHF. CDR3 nucleotides: TGTGCCAGCAGCTTAGGACAGGGGTTCTATAATTCACCCCTCCACTTT.

The rearrangement uses TRBV2 and TRBJ2-5; 13 nucleotides match TRBD2. Trimming at V came to 1 base and at J to 0 bases, leaving 5 bases not matched to a gene. This CDR3 has 18 amino acids. Per germline, CDR1 SNHLY and CDR2 FYNNEI. The CDR3 here is CASSEVGLAGVYQETQYF. The DNA for the CDR3 is TGTGCCAGCAGTGAAGTTGGACTAGCGGGGGTGTACCAAGAGACCCAGTACTTC.

V is TRBV2 and J is TRBJ2-1; D may match TRBD1 or TRBD2 (5 bases each). The ends were cut back, 5 bases at V and 4 bases at J, with 12 bases in the middle. This CDR3 is 14 amino acids long. Per the germline V gene, CDR1 is SNHLY and CDR2 is FYNNEI. In nucleotides, the CDR3 is TGTGCCAGCAGTTTTAACGGGGCTTACAATGAGCAGTTCTTC. Its protein product is CASSFNGAYNEQFF.

This clone was picked up one time. The chain joins TRBV28 to TRBJ2-7, with D possibly TRBD2 on 7 matching bases. CDR3 length equals 15 residues. V was shortened by 6 bases and J by 2 bases, with 17 bases between the two germline ends. Per germline, CDR1 MDHEN and CDR2 SYDVKM. This CDR3 reads CASSEGGGVPYEQYF. DNA for the CDR3: TGTGCCAGCAGCGAAGGGGGGGGCGTCCCCTACGAGCAGTACTTC.

This rearrangement joins TRBV5-1 to TRBJ1-5; D is unclear. V was pared by 0 bases and J by 7 bases, with 11 bases between. Germline V CDR1 and CDR2: SGHRS, YFSETQ. This CDR3 is 14 amino acids long. The CDR3 here is CASSLAGPGQPQHF. The CDR3 DNA sequence: TGCGCCAGCAGCTTGGCAGGCCCGGGCCAGCCCCAGCATTTT.

The rearrangement uses TRBV5-4 and TRBJ1-1, with D hard to call. Trimming stripped 0 bases from V and 11 bases from J, with 11 bases between. CDR3 length: 12 residues. Germline V gives CDR1 SGHNT, CDR2 YYREEE (reference sequence). Written as DNA, the CDR3 is TGTGCCAGCAGCTTGGGCGATACCGGGGCTTTCTTT. This gives the protein CASSLGDTGAFF.

This clone was detected once. This chain uses TRBV6-5 with TRBJ1-2, with 9 bases fitting TRBD1. With 6 bases clipped from V and 8 bases from J, the junction kept 10 bases outside the gene matches. The CDR3 loop spans 14 amino acids. Germline V gene lookup returns CDR1 MNHEY and CDR2 SVGAGI. CDR3: CASSPTGGPLGYTF. DNA for the CDR3: TGTGCCAGCAGCCCGACAGGGGGACCACTCGGCTACACCTTC.

This rearrangement joins TRBV4-1 to TRBJ1-2; 8 nucleotides agree with TRBD1. This CDR3 has 16 residues. The germline V gene has CDR1 MGHRA and CDR2 YSYEKL. V lost 1 base, J lost 8 bases, and 12 bases stayed unmatched. The CDR3 coding sequence is TGCGCCAGCAGCCAAGGCAGGGGGCAGTTTAAAGGAGGCTACACCTTC. Translating gives CASSQGRGQFKGGYTF.

The rearrangement uses TRBV5-1 and TRBJ2-5; TRBD2 is a possible D gene (6 bases). V lost 3 bases and J lost 5, with 14 bases in between. Germline-derived CDR1 and CDR2 are SGHRS and YFSETQ. This CDR3 has 14 residues. The CDR3: CASSWTGTAETQYF. CDR3 nucleotide sequence: TGCGCCAGCAGCTGGACGGGGACTGCGGAGACCCAGTACTTC.